The present T cell receptor beta chain was sequenced within a study of blood T cell repertoires in COVID-19. The wider study: PBMCs, B-cell-depleted T cells, or T cells were the source of the cDNA or gDNA that made up the material.

With 0 bases removed from V and 3 bases from J, the gap between germline ends came to 7 bases. CDR3 length equals 13 residues. The germline V gene has CDR1 SGDLS and CDR2 YYNGEE. Per the original methods: Researchers report that nucleated cell counts were estimated from reference gene primer amplification. Clones were sequenced by immunoSEQ multiplex PCR, and TCRdb holds only the in-frame ones, with some missing. From that table come the V and J calls and clone size; the DNA was used to work out D and trimming. The sample has 150,000 to 200,000 clones; approximately 83% are singletons. Sequencing was done on a sample of peripheral blood. This TCR was sampled from a human donor in a cohort sampled during active COVID-19. The chain recombines TRBV9 with TRBJ2-7; TRBD1 is a possible D gene (5 bases). CDR3 nucleotide sequence: TGTGCCAGCAGCGTAGGGACAAACTACGAGCAGTACTTC. This gives the protein CASSVGTNYEQYF.